This TCR beta chain emerged from a study of cytomegalovirus exposure and HLA in healthy donors. This clone has only one observation. Germline V gene data show CDR1 as KGHSH and CDR2 as LQKENI. Trimming took off 4 bases at V and 2 bases at J, with 12 bases between the two ends. CDR3 length: 14 amino acids. Sequenced by immunoSEQ multiplex PCR; TCRdb stores in-frame clones only, minus some. The sample has 130,000 or so clones; under 90% are singletons. The chain uses TRBV18 and TRBJ2-7; D is possibly TRBD1 (6 bases). Sequencing was performed on PBMCs. The receptor comes from a man aged 25 to 40 in good health and CMV-seronegative. CDR3 sequence: CASSLDRSTYEQYF. The CDR3 DNA follows: TGTGCCAGCTCACTCGACAGGTCTACCTACGAGCAGTACTTC.